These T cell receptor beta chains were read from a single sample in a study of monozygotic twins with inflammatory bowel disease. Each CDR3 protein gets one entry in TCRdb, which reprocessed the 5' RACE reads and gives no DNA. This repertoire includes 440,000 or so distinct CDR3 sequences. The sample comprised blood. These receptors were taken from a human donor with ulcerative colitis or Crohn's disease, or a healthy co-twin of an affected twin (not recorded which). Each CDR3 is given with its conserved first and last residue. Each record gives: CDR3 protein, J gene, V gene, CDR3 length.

CDR3 protein: CASGPQGAGNSPLHF
J gene: TRBJ1-6
V gene: TRBV27
CDR3 length: 15

CDR3 protein: CASSLYRWRENPETQYF
J gene: TRBJ2-5
V gene: TRBV5-1
CDR3 length: 17

CDR3 protein: CASSLGDKRTNEKLFF
J gene: TRBJ1-4
V gene: TRBV7-9
CDR3 length: 16

CDR3 protein: CSASDQNYGYTF
J gene: TRBJ1-2
V gene: TRBV20-1
CDR3 length: 12

CDR3 protein: CAISTTGLGGYTF
J gene: TRBJ1-2
V gene: TRBV10-3
CDR3 length: 13

CDR3 protein: CASSHRDRGHNEQFF
J gene: TRBJ2-1
V gene: TRBV3-1
CDR3 length: 15

CDR3 protein: CSALTSGAAYEQYF
J gene: TRBJ2-7
V gene: TRBV20-1
CDR3 length: 14

CDR3 protein: CSASHRGGSYNSPLHF
J gene: TRBJ1-6
V gene: TRBV20-1
CDR3 length: 16

CDR3 protein: CSASDSNQPQHF
J gene: TRBJ1-5
V gene: TRBV20-1
CDR3 length: 12

CDR3 protein: CASSLVRGMNNEQFF
J gene: TRBJ2-1
V gene: TRBV11-2
CDR3 length: 15

CDR3 protein: CASSPQKLTDTQYF
J gene: TRBJ2-3
V gene: TRBV9
CDR3 length: 14

CDR3 protein: CASSRTPLQPQHF
J gene: TRBJ1-5
V gene: TRBV5-6
CDR3 length: 13

CDR3 protein: CSAEDGGAFETQYF
J gene: TRBJ2-5
V gene: TRBV20-1
CDR3 length: 14

CDR3 protein: CASSQLQVSLGAFF
J gene: TRBJ1-1
V gene: TRBV7-2
CDR3 length: 14

CDR3 protein: CASTRAGLGQKDWQPQHF
J gene: TRBJ1-5
V gene: TRBV12-3/TRBV12-4
CDR3 length: 18

CDR3 protein: CASRGTGINSPLHF
J gene: TRBJ1-6
V gene: TRBV6-1
CDR3 length: 14

CDR3 protein: CASSLDPLGVRAFF
J gene: TRBJ1-1
V gene: TRBV11-2
CDR3 length: 14

CDR3 protein: CASSLRTSGFNEQFF
J gene: TRBJ2-1
V gene: TRBV12-3/TRBV12-4
CDR3 length: 15

CDR3 protein: CASKGLYNSPLHF
J gene: TRBJ1-6
V gene: TRBV27
CDR3 length: 13